The 10 T cell receptor beta chains listed next were all sequenced from one sample in a study of PD-1 blockade in classical Hodgkin lymphoma. Sequencing used immunoSEQ multiplex PCR; TCRdb keeps in-frame clones, though not all of them. Of some 100,000 clones in the sample, roughly 90% are singletons; the top ten hold roughly 2.8%. Relapse was seen in all patients after autologous stem cell transplantation, and brentuximab vedotin exposure was variable. The starting material was peripheral blood mononuclear cells (PBMCs), obtained at baseline. These receptor sequences come from a human donor with classical Hodgkin lymphoma.

This clone was observed a single time. The J gene is TRBJ2-5, the V gene TRBV5-1, with TRBD1 matching 9 bases. This CDR3 is 15 amino acids long. The germline V gene encodes CDR1 SGHRS and CDR2 YFSETQ. Losses at the gene ends were 6 bases for V and 5 bases for J; bases not matched to a gene: 11. The CDR3 protein is CASNHGDRETETQYF. The CDR3 nucleotides are TGCGCCAGCAATCACGGGGACAGGGAGACTGAGACCCAGTACTTC.

The V gene is TRBV5-6, the J gene TRBJ2-7; D might be TRBD1 or TRBD2, each matching 6 bases. CDR1 and CDR2 (germline): SGHDT, YYEEEE. Trimming stripped 1 base from V and 7 bases from J, with 15 bases between. The CDR3 totals 14 residues. DNA of the CDR3: TGTGCCAGCAGCTTGACAGGGCCCGGGGGAGAGCAGTACTTC. Amino acid sequence: CASSLTGPGGEQYF.

The V gene is TRBV13, the J gene TRBJ2-7; D is unresolved. Germline loops: CDR1 PRHDT, CDR2 FYEKMQ (reference sequence). This CDR3 is 13 amino acids long. V was pared by 3 bases and J by 3 bases, with 9 bases between. For the CDR3, the DNA is TGTGCCAGCAGCTTGGGGTCAAACTACGAGCAGTACTTC. Translated, it gives CASSLGSNYEQYF.

The chain couples TRBV6-5 to TRBJ2-7; D might be TRBD1 or TRBD2, each matching 5 bases. V was trimmed by 5 bases and J by 2 bases, leaving 16 bases between them. The germline V gene encodes CDR1 MNHEY and CDR2 SVGAGI. This CDR3 contains 15 residues. CDR3 loop: CASSRSPGTPYEQYF. CDR3 in DNA: TGTGCCAGCAGTCGCTCTCCCGGGACCCCCTACGAGCAGTACTTC.

This clone appeared once. This chain connects TRBV29-1 to TRBJ2-5; tentatively, D is TRBD2 (5 bases). This CDR3 spans 12 amino acids. Trimming cost V 5 bases and J 4 bases, with 11 bases left between them. Germline V gene lookup returns CDR1 SQVTM and CDR2 ANQGSEA. CDR3 sequence: CSVYRGGETQYF. In DNA, the CDR3 is TGCAGCGTTTACAGAGGAGGAGAGACCCAGTACTTC.

The chain recombines TRBV5-5 with TRBJ2-7, with unresolved D. Germline values: CDR1 SGHKS, CDR2 YYEKEE (reference sequence). CDR3 length: 13 residues. Trimming took 7 bases from V and 3 from J, leaving 14 bases between them. The DNA of the CDR3 is TGTGCCAGCGAAGGCACGCCCTTCTACGAGCAGTACTTC. Protein sequence: CASEGTPFYEQYF.

The chain links TRBV12-5 to TRBJ1-1; D remains unclear. The CDR3 contains 13 residues. Germline loops: CDR1 LGHNT, CDR2 FRNRAP. Trimming took 7 bases from V and 0 from J, leaving 9 bases between them. CDR3: CASARNMNTEAFF. In nucleotides, the CDR3 is TGTGCTAGTGCCCGGAACATGAACACTGAAGCTTTCTTT.

The chain is built from TRBV5-6 and TRBJ1-1; possible D gene TRBD1, 6 bases. CDR1 and CDR2 from the germline V gene are SGHDT and YYEEEE. The CDR3 is 14 amino acids. V lost 5 bases and J 5 bases, leaving 16 bases between the germline ends. The CDR3 bases are TGTGCCAGCAGACCCGGACAGAGTTCGACTGAAGCTTTCTTT. This codes for CASRPGQSSTEAFF.

The chain employs TRBV6-1 and TRBJ2-7, with D possibly being TRBD2 (5 bases). The V and J ends lost 0 bases and 2 bases respectively, with 11 bases between them. The CDR3 covers 15 residues. Germline V gene data show CDR1 as MNHNS and CDR2 as SASEGT. The CDR3 DNA reads as TGTGCCAGCAGTGAAGCGGGAGTCCCGGCCTACGAGCAGTACTTC. Amino acid sequence: CASSEAGVPAYEQYF.

A few counts support this clone. This chain connects TRBV4-1 to TRBJ2-7; 7 nucleotides align to TRBD1. This CDR3 spans 16 amino acids. CDR1 and CDR2 from the germline V gene are MGHRA and YSYEKL. The junction had 11 bases not matched to a gene; V was cut back by 1 base and J by 5 bases. The CDR3 region has the DNA TGCGCCAGCAGCCAAGCCAATCGGGACAGTTTCCACGAGCAGTACTTC. Protein sequence: CASSQANRDSFHEQYF.